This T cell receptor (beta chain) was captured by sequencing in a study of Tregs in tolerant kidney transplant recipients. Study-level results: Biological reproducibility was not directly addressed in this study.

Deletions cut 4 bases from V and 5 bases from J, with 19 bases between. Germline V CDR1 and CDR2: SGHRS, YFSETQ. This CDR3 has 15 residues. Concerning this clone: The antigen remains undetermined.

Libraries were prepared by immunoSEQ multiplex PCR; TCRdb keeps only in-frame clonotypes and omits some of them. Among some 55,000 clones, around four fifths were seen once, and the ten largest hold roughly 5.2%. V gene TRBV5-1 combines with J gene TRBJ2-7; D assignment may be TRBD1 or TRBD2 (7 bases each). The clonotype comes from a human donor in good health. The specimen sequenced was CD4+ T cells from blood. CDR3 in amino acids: CASSARGGISDEQYF. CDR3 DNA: TGCGCCAGCAGCGCCAGGGGGGGTATTAGCGACGAGCAGTACTTC.